Described below is a single TCR beta chain sequence and its context. Its antigen is as yet unknown. This specimen comes from a study of blood T cells in healthy people across ages. Study context: Capture by template switching was about one barcoded beta molecule per two T cells.

Notes on the study in general: Naive and antigen-experienced cells could not be conclusively compared, given unsorted PBMCs. For the donors, CMV status was unknown and possibly confounded expanded clonotype changes.

Alongside a J-beta primer mix, a sample-barcoded 5' primer served in a second PCR lasting about 7 to 11 cycles. From the 5' RACE reads, TCRdb called clonotypes with MiXCR, one entry per CDR3 protein. Among hundreds of thousands of distinct CDR3 sequences, 40% to 50% were seen once, and the ten largest hold roughly 19%. In germline, CDR1 is MNHNY, CDR2 SVGAGI (reference sequence). The V end lost 5 bases, the J end lost 3 bases, and 13 bases lay between the germline ends. The CDR3 has 14 amino acids. The V gene is TRBV6-6, the J gene TRBJ1-2; D gene ambiguous. Input material: blood. The clonotype comes from a man aged 55-75 years in good health. CDR3 in DNA: TGTGCCAGCAGTCCTCGCCCAGCTTACTATGGCTACACCTTC. Its translation: CASSPRPAYYGYTF.